A selection of T cell receptor beta chains follows, all from one sample in a study of T cell responses to AZD1222 COVID-19 vaccine. The assay was immunoSEQ multiplex PCR, and TCRdb's table has in-frame clones only and misses some. The data contain 160,000 or so clones, roughly 90% of them seen just once; the ten biggest clones take up over 1.2%. The sample here was peripheral blood, taken 28 days after the second AZD1222 dose. Receptors were obtained from an adult who received the AZD1222 COVID-19 vaccine. The CDR3 runs from the conserved cysteine through the conserved F or W. Fields, in order: clone size, D gene, V gene, J gene, CDR3 protein, CDR3 DNA. A D gene is named only where the DNA matches it firmly. A row's size may be missing; if present it is once, few, many or a size class.

clone size: .
D gene: TRBD1
V gene: TRBV7-6
J gene: TRBJ1-5
CDR3 protein: CASSLTQGLNQPQHF
CDR3 DNA: TGTGCCAGCAGCCTCACACAGGGGCTCAATCAGCCCCAGCATTTT

clone size: .
D gene: .
V gene: TRBV19
J gene: TRBJ2-7
CDR3 protein: CASSIGGHDEQYF
CDR3 DNA: TGTGCCAGTAGTATCGGGGGTCATGACGAGCAGTACTTC

clone size: .
D gene: .
V gene: TRBV7-9
J gene: TRBJ2-7
CDR3 protein: CASSPGEGVQYF
CDR3 DNA: TGTGCCAGCAGCCCAGGAGAGGGTGTGCAGTACTTC

clone size: .
D gene: TRBD2
V gene: TRBV2
J gene: TRBJ2-3
CDR3 protein: CAITSAYTDTQYF
CDR3 DNA: TGTGCCATTACTAGCGCATACACAGATACGCAGTATTTT

clone size: .
D gene: .
V gene: TRBV11-3
J gene: TRBJ2-1
CDR3 protein: CASSRGPNNEQFF
CDR3 DNA: TGTGCCAGCAGCAGAGGCCCGAACAATGAGCAGTTCTTC

clone size: .
D gene: .
V gene: TRBV11-2
J gene: TRBJ2-7
CDR3 protein: CASSLGWSAPPIPYEQYF
CDR3 DNA: TGTGCCAGCAGCTTAGGTTGGTCGGCCCCTCCAATACCCTACGAGCAGTACTTC

clone size: once
D gene: TRBD1
V gene: TRBV7-9
J gene: TRBJ2-7
CDR3 protein: CASSSPGQGLYEQYF
CDR3 DNA: TGTGCCAGCAGCTCGCCGGGACAGGGACTCTACGAGCAGTACTTC

clone size: .
D gene: .
V gene: TRBV21-1
J gene: TRBJ2-7
CDR3 protein: CASSKALRALSYEQYF
CDR3 DNA: TGTGCCAGCAGCAAAGCGCTTAGAGCTCTCTCCTACGAGCAGTACTTC

clone size: .
D gene: .
V gene: TRBV14
J gene: TRBJ2-7
CDR3 protein: CASSPGGRQYF
CDR3 DNA: TGTGCCAGCAGCCCTGGGGGTCGGCAGTACTTC

clone size: .
D gene: .
V gene: TRBV9
J gene: TRBJ1-1
CDR3 protein: CASSPQAAMNTEAFF
CDR3 DNA: TGTGCCAGCAGCCCTCAGGCCGCCATGAACACTGAAGCTTTCTTT

clone size: .
D gene: .
V gene: TRBV11-2
J gene: TRBJ2-1
CDR3 protein: CASSRPDFEGRAPYNEQFF
CDR3 DNA: TGTGCCAGCAGCCGACCCGACTTTGAAGGAAGGGCCCCCTACAATGAGCAGTTCTTC

clone size: .
D gene: .
V gene: TRBV9
J gene: TRBJ1-5
CDR3 protein: CASSAGDSNQPQHF
CDR3 DNA: TGTGCCAGCAGCGCGGGAGATAGCAATCAGCCCCAGCATTTT

clone size: once
D gene: TRBD1
V gene: TRBV5-1
J gene: TRBJ2-7
CDR3 protein: CASSRDRGITYEQYF
CDR3 DNA: TGCGCCAGCAGCCGGGACAGGGGGATAACCTACGAGCAGTACTTC

clone size: .
D gene: .
V gene: TRBV7-9
J gene: TRBJ1-4
CDR3 protein: CASPPDEDATNEKLFF
CDR3 DNA: TGTGCCAGCCCACCCGATGAAGATGCAACTAATGAAAAACTGTTTTTT

clone size: .
D gene: TRBD1
V gene: TRBV12-3/TRBV12-4
J gene: TRBJ1-1
CDR3 protein: CASSRTGNTEAFF
CDR3 DNA: TGTGCCAGCAGTCGGACAGGGAACACTGAAGCTTTCTTT

clone size: .
D gene: .
V gene: TRBV5-1
J gene: TRBJ1-2
CDR3 protein: CASSPPGFANYGYTF
CDR3 DNA: TGCGCCAGCAGCCCTCCGGGATTCGCTAACTATGGCTACACCTTC

clone size: .
D gene: TRBD2
V gene: TRBV11-2
J gene: TRBJ2-1
CDR3 protein: CASSHLAGTKRGQFF
CDR3 DNA: TGTGCCAGCAGCCACCTAGCGGGGACTAAACGGGGGCAGTTCTTC

clone size: .
D gene: TRBD2
V gene: TRBV7-8
J gene: TRBJ2-1
CDR3 protein: CASSLLKGLAGDEQFF
CDR3 DNA: TGTGCCAGCAGCTTATTGAAGGGACTAGCGGGGGATGAGCAGTTCTTC

clone size: .
D gene: .
V gene: TRBV5-6
J gene: TRBJ1-1
CDR3 protein: CASSLFRENAFF
CDR3 DNA: TGTGCCAGCAGCTTGTTTAGGGAGAATGCTTTCTTT

clone size: .
D gene: .
V gene: TRBV29-1
J gene: TRBJ1-3
CDR3 protein: CSVVQGGNTIYF
CDR3 DNA: TGCAGCGTTGTACAGGGTGGAAACACCATATATTTT

clone size: .
D gene: TRBD2
V gene: TRBV18
J gene: TRBJ2-1
CDR3 protein: CASSPGGLAGGQYEQFF
CDR3 DNA: TGTGCCAGCTCACCCGGAGGACTAGCGGGAGGACAATATGAGCAGTTCTTC

clone size: .
D gene: .
V gene: TRBV5-6
J gene: TRBJ2-1
CDR3 protein: CASSSWGMRSDEQFF
CDR3 DNA: TGTGCCAGCAGCTCTTGGGGTATGAGGTCGGATGAGCAGTTCTTC

clone size: .
D gene: .
V gene: TRBV4-1
J gene: TRBJ1-5
CDR3 protein: CASSPFGTDLDQPQHF
CDR3 DNA: TGCGCCAGCAGCCCCTTCGGTACCGACTTGGATCAGCCCCAGCATTTT

clone size: .
D gene: .
V gene: TRBV24-1
J gene: TRBJ1-2
CDR3 protein: CATRDQDGYTF
CDR3 DNA: TGTGCCACCAGGGACCAGGATGGCTACACCTTC

clone size: .
D gene: .
V gene: TRBV3-1/TRBV3-2
J gene: TRBJ2-7
CDR3 protein: CASSLVGGASYEQYF
CDR3 DNA: TGTGCCAGCAGCCTGGTAGGGGGGGCTTCCTACGAGCAGTACTTC

clone size: .
D gene: .
V gene: TRBV5-6
J gene: TRBJ1-2
CDR3 protein: CASSYPTGNYGYTF
CDR3 DNA: TGTGCCAGCAGCTACCCTACGGGTAACTATGGCTACACCTTC

clone size: .
D gene: .
V gene: TRBV7-9
J gene: TRBJ2-3
CDR3 protein: CASSLLSTDTQYF
CDR3 DNA: TGTGCCAGCAGCTTGCTATCCACAGATACGCAGTATTTT

clone size: .
D gene: .
V gene: TRBV7-9
J gene: TRBJ2-2
CDR3 protein: CASSLGTGELFF
CDR3 DNA: TGTGCCAGCAGCTTAGGAACCGGGGAGCTGTTTTTT

clone size: .
D gene: .
V gene: TRBV15
J gene: TRBJ2-4
CDR3 protein: CATSRDTGAKNIQYF
CDR3 DNA: TGTGCCACCAGCAGAGATACGGGGGCCAAAAACATTCAGTACTTC

clone size: .
D gene: TRBD2
V gene: TRBV28
J gene: TRBJ2-1
CDR3 protein: CASSGTSGLSSYNEQFF
CDR3 DNA: TGTGCCAGCTCCGGGACTAGCGGGTTAAGCTCCTACAATGAGCAGTTCTTC

clone size: .
D gene: .
V gene: TRBV5-4
J gene: TRBJ2-5
CDR3 protein: CASSLGQILQETQYF
CDR3 DNA: TGTGCCAGCAGCTTGGGACAGATACTCCAAGAGACCCAGTACTTC

clone size: .
D gene: .
V gene: TRBV18
J gene: TRBJ2-1
CDR3 protein: CASSRRPTDNEQFF
CDR3 DNA: TGTGCCAGCTCACGACGACCAACCGACAATGAGCAGTTCTTC

clone size: once
D gene: .
V gene: TRBV18
J gene: TRBJ1-5
CDR3 protein: CASSPRDNQPQHF
CDR3 DNA: TGTGCCAGCTCACCACGGGACAATCAGCCCCAGCATTTT

clone size: .
D gene: .
V gene: TRBV7-2
J gene: TRBJ1-1
CDR3 protein: CASSLTQLNPFF
CDR3 DNA: TGTGCCAGCAGCCTTACTCAGTTAAATCCTTTCTTT

clone size: .
D gene: .
V gene: TRBV7-9
J gene: TRBJ2-5
CDR3 protein: CASSLLSPGGETQYF
CDR3 DNA: TGTGCCAGCAGCTTACTTTCGCCTGGCGGCGAGACCCAGTACTTC

clone size: .
D gene: TRBD1
V gene: TRBV6-5
J gene: TRBJ2-2
CDR3 protein: CASSFQGALTGELFF
CDR3 DNA: TGTGCCAGCAGTTTCCAGGGGGCCCTCACCGGGGAGCTGTTTTTT

clone size: .
D gene: .
V gene: TRBV30
J gene: TRBJ1-1
CDR3 protein: CAWSPQLYTEAFF
CDR3 DNA: TGTGCCTGGAGTCCACAGTTGTACACTGAAGCTTTCTTT

clone size: few
D gene: TRBD1
V gene: TRBV3-1/TRBV3-2
J gene: TRBJ1-2
CDR3 protein: CASSQARQGSNYGYTF
CDR3 DNA: TGTGCCAGCAGCCAAGCCCGACAGGGATCTAACTATGGCTACACCTTC

clone size: .
D gene: .
V gene: TRBV7-2
J gene: TRBJ2-5
CDR3 protein: CASSLRRGQETQYF
CDR3 DNA: TGTGCCAGCAGCTTACGGAGGGGACAAGAGACCCAGTACTTC

clone size: .
D gene: .
V gene: TRBV19
J gene: TRBJ1-5
CDR3 protein: CASSIAREQPQHF
CDR3 DNA: TGTGCCAGTAGTATAGCCAGGGAACAGCCCCAGCATTTT

clone size: .
D gene: .
V gene: TRBV24-1
J gene: TRBJ2-7
CDR3 protein: CATSDSFTRGALYEQYF
CDR3 DNA: TGTGCCACCAGTGATTCATTCACTAGGGGAGCCCTCTACGAGCAGTACTTC

clone size: .
D gene: TRBD2
V gene: TRBV6-5
J gene: TRBJ2-1
CDR3 protein: CASSRRLAGEYEQFF
CDR3 DNA: TGTGCCAGCAGTAGACGACTAGCGGGAGAATATGAGCAGTTCTTC

clone size: .
D gene: .
V gene: TRBV24-1
J gene: TRBJ2-2
CDR3 protein: CATSAGLMWTGELFF
CDR3 DNA: TGTGCCACCAGTGCGGGCCTTATGTGGACCGGGGAGCTGTTTTTT

clone size: .
D gene: .
V gene: TRBV15
J gene: TRBJ1-1
CDR3 protein: CATTDGLPNTEAFF
CDR3 DNA: TGTGCCACCACGGATGGACTCCCGAACACTGAAGCTTTCTTT

clone size: .
D gene: .
V gene: TRBV18
J gene: TRBJ2-1
CDR3 protein: CASSRTRDPGQFF
CDR3 DNA: TGTGCCAGCTCACGGACCAGGGACCCCGGGCAGTTCTTC

clone size: .
D gene: .
V gene: TRBV2
J gene: TRBJ1-5
CDR3 protein: CASSVSVNQPQHF
CDR3 DNA: TGTGCCAGCAGTGTGTCGGTCAATCAGCCCCAGCATTTT

clone size: .
D gene: .
V gene: TRBV28
J gene: TRBJ1-2
CDR3 protein: CASSLSPSWDYGYTF
CDR3 DNA: TGTGCCAGCAGTTTAAGTCCATCCTGGGACTATGGCTACACCTTC

clone size: few
D gene: .
V gene: TRBV7-6
J gene: TRBJ2-7
CDR3 protein: CASSFGIIPAYEQYF
CDR3 DNA: TGTGCCAGCAGCTTCGGCATAATCCCGGCCTACGAGCAGTACTTC